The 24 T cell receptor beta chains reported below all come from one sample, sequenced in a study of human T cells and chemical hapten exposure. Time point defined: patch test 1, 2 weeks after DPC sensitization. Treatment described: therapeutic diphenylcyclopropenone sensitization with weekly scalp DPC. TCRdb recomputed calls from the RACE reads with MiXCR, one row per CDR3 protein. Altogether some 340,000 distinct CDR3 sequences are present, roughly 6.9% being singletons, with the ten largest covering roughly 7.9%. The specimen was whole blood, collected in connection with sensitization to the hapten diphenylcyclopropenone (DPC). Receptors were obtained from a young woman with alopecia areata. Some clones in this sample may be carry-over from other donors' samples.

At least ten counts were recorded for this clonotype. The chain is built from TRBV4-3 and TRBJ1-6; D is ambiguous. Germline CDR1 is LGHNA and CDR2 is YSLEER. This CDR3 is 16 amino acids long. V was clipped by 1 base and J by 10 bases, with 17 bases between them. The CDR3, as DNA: TGCGCCAGCAGCCAAGGCGAAGGCGGGTCCTCATCACCCCTCCACTTT. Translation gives CASSQGEGGSSSPLHF.

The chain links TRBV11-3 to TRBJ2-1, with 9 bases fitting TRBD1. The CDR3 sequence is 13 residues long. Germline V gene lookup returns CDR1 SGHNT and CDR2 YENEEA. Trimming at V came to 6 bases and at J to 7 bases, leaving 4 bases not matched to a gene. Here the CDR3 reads CASSPDRGNEQFF. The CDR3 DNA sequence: TGTGCCAGCAGTCCTGACAGGGGGAATGAGCAGTTCTTC.

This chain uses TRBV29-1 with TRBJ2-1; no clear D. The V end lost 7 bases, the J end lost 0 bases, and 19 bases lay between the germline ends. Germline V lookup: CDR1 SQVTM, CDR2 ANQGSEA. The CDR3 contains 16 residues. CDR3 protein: CSAFTPSRPSYNEQFF. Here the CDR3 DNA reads TGCAGCGCATTCACCCCTAGTAGGCCCTCCTACAATGAGCAGTTCTTC.

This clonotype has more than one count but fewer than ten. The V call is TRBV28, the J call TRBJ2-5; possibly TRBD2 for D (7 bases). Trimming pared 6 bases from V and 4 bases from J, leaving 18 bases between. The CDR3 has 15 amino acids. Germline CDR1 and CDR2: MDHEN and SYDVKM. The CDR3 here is CASSPGGAAVETQYF. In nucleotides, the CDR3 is TGTGCCAGCAGCCCTGGGGGGGCCGCCGTAGAGACCCAGTACTTC.

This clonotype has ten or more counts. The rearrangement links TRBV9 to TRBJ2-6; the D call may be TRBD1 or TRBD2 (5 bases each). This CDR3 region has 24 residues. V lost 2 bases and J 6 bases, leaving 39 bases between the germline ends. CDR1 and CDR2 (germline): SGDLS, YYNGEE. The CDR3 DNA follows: TGTGCCAGCAGCGTCCCTCGGGACGTCGCTAGTCAACTCACTCTGGGGCCTAAGGCCAACGTCCTGACTTTC. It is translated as CASSVPRDVASQLTLGPKANVLTF.

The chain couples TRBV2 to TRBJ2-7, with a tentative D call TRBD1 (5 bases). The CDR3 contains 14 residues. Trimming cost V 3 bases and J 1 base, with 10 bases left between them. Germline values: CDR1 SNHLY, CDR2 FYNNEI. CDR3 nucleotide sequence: TGTGCCAGCAGTGACCCCAGGGAATCCTACGAGCAGTACTTC. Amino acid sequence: CASSDPRESYEQYF.

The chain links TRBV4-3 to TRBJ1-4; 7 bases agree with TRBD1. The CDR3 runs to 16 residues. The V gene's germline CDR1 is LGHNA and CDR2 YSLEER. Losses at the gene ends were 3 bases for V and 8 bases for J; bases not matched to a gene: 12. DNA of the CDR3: TGCGCCAGCAGCCAGGTCAGGGGGGCTCTTAGCGAAAAACTGTTTTTT. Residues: CASSQVRGALSEKLFF.

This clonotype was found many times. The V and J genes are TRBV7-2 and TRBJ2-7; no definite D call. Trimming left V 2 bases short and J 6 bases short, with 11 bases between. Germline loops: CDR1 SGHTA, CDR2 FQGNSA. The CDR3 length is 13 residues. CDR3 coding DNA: TGTGCCAGCAGCTTAATCGGTACAGCCGAGCAGTACTTC. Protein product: CASSLIGTAEQYF.

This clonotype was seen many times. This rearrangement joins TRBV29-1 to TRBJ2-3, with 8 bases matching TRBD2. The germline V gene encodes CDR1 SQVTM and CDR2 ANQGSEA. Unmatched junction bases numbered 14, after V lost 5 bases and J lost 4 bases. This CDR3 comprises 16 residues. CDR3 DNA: TGCAGCGTTTCGAACCAGACTAGCGAGGTGGCAGATACGCAGTATTTT. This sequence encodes CSVSNQTSEVADTQYF.

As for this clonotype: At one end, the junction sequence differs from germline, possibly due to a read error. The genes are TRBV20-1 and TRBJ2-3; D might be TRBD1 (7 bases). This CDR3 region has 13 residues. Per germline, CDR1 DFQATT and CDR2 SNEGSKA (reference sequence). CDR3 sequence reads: CSGVQGGTDTQYF. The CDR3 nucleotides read TGCAGTGGGGTTCAGGGGGGCACGGATACGCAGTATTTT.

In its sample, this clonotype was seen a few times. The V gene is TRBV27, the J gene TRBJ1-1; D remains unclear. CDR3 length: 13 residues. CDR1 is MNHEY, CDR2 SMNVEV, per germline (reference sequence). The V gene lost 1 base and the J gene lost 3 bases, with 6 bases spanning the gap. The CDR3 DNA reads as TGTGCCAGCAGTTTATTGGGATACACTGAAGCTTTCTTT. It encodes CASSLLGYTEAFF.

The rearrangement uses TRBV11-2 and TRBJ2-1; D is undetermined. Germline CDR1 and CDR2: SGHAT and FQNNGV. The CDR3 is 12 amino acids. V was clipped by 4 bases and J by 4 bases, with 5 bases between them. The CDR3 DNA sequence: TGTGCCAGCAGCTCATGGTACAATGAGCAGTTCTTC. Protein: CASSSWYNEQFF.

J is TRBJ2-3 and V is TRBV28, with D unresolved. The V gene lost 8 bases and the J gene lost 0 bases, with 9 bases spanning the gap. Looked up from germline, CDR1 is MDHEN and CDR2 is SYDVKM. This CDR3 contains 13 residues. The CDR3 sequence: CASEPPSTDTQYF. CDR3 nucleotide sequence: TGTGCCAGCGAACCCCCTAGCACAGATACGCAGTATTTT.

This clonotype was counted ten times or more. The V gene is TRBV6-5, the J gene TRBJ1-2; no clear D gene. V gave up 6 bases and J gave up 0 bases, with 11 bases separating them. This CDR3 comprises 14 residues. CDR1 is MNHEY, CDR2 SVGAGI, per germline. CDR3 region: CASRGYGANYGYTF. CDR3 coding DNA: TGTGCCAGCAGGGGCTACGGCGCTAACTATGGCTACACCTTC.

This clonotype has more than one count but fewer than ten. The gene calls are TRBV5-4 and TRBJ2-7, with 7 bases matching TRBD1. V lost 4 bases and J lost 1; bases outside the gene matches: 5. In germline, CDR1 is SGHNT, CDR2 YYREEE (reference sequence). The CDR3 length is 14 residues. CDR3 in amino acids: CASSPDRNSYEQYF. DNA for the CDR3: TGTGCCAGCAGCCCGGACAGGAATTCCTACGAGCAGTACTTC.

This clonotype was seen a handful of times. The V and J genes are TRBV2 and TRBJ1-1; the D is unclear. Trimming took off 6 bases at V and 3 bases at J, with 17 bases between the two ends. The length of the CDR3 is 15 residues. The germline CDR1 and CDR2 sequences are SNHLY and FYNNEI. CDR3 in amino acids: CASRFGPRGDTEAFF. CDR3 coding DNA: TGTGCCAGCAGGTTCGGGCCCCGAGGCGACACTGAAGCTTTCTTT.

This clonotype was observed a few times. The CDR3 reads CASSPGTDDQPQHF. Here the CDR3 DNA reads TGTGCCAGCAGCCCTGGGACCGACGATCAGCCCCAGCATTTT. This chain connects TRBV28 to TRBJ1-5, with D perhaps matching TRBD1 (5 bases). This CDR3 has 14 residues. V gave up 6 bases and J gave up 5 bases, with 14 bases separating them. Germline V gene lookup returns CDR1 MDHEN and CDR2 SYDVKM. Based on the CDR3 plus reference TRBV28 and TRBJ1-5, the full variable domain is DVKVTQSSRYLVKRTGEKVFLECVQDMDHENMFWYRQDPGLGLRLIYFSYDVKMKEKGDIPEGYSVSREKKERFSLILESASTNQTSMYLCASSPGTDDQPQHFGDGTRLSIL.

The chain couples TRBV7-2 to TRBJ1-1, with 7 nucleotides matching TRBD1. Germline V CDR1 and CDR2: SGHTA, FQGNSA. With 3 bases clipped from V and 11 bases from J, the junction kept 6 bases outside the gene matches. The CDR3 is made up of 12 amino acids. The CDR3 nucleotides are TGTGCCAGCAGCTTTACAGGGGCTGGCGCTTTCTTT. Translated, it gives CASSFTGAGAFF.

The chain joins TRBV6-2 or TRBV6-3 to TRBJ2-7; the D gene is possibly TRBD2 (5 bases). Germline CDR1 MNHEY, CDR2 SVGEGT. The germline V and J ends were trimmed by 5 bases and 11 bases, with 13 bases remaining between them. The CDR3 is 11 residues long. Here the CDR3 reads CASSTRVGEYF. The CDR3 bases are TGTGCCAGCAGTACGAGGGTTGGAGAGTACTTC.

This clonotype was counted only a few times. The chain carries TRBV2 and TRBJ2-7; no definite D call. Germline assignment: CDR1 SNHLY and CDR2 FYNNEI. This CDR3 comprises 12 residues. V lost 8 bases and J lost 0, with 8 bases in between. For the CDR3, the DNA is TGTGCCAGCGGGTTACGCTCCTACGAGCAGTACTTC. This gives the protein CASGLRSYEQYF.

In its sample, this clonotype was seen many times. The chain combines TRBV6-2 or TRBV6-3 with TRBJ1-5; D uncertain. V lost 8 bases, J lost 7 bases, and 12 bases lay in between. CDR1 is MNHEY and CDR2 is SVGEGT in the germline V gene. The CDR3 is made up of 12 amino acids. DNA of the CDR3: TGTGCCAGCGGAGATTGGGTGCAGCCCCAGCATTTT. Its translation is CASGDWVQPQHF.

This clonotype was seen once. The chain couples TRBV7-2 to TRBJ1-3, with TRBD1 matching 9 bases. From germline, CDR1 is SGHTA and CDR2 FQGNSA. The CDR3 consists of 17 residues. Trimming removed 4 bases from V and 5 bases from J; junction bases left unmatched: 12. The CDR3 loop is CASSSRGTGTYRNTIYF. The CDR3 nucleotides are TGTGCCAGCAGCTCCCGGGGGACAGGGACCTATAGAAACACCATATATTTT.

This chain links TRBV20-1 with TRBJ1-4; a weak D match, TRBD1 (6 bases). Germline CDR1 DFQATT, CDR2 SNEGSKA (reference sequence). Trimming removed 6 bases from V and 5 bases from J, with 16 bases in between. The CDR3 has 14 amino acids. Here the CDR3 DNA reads TGCAGTGCCTTTAGTGTAGGGGGAAATGAAAAACTGTTTTTT. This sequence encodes CSAFSVGGNEKLFF.

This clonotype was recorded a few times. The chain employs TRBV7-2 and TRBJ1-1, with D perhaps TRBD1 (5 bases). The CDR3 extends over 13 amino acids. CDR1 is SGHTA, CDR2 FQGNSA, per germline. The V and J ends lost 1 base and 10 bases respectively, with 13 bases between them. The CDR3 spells CASSLEGGRVAFF. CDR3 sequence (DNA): TGTGCCAGCAGCTTAGAAGGCGGCAGGGTAGCTTTCTTT.